This T cell receptor beta chain was sequenced during a study of OX40 agonist ivuxolimab in advanced cancers. This clone appeared a single time. Measured with immunoSEQ multiplex PCR; TCRdb has only the in-frame clones, and not every one. The sample lists 9,500 to 15,000 clones, approximately 87% occurring once. This sample comprised CD4+ or CD8+ T cells sorted from blood, obtained in a trial of the OX40 agonist ivuxolimab. This receptor was obtained from an adult with an advanced solid tumor such as melanoma, head and neck, liver or kidney cancer.

The CDR3 reads CASSFSTSGYEQYF. The CDR3 DNA follows: TGTGCCAGCAGCTTCAGTACTAGCGGTTACGAGCAGTACTTC. The gene calls are TRBV11-1 and TRBJ2-7; TRBD2 agrees at 8 bases. The CDR3 sequence is 14 residues long. The germline CDR1 and CDR2 sequences are SGHAT and FQDESV (reference sequence). After removal of 3 bases from V and 4 bases from J, the junction contained 5 bases not matched to a gene.